The source of this T cell receptor (beta chain) is a study of T cells in Graves' hyperthyroidism and ophthalmopathy (dated by TCRdb to between 2019 and 2020). General notes on the study: Peripheral blood samples were taken at the time of initial diagnosis, prior to any treatment. A discovery cohort of about 95 patients, roughly 40 with Graves' ophthalmopathy and approximately 60 with stable Graves' hyperthyroidism, was used to find distinguishing TCR V-J signatures. Prospective prediction of ophthalmopathy was tested in an independent validation cohort of some 19 hyperthyroidism patients and some 17 patients who later progressed to ophthalmopathy. The roughly 100 discovery patients were randomly split 7:3 into training and test sets. Thyroid tissue and blood T-cell repertoires from about 6 Graves' hyperthyroidism patients were also compared in the study. Once sampling was done, hyperthyroidism patients were given methimazole at a starting dose of 30 mg daily, whereas ophthalmopathy patients were given high-dose intravenous methylprednisolone. According to the paper, TCR Vbeta CDR3 sequencing was carried out on over 130 peripheral blood samples, which came from 40 to 45 ophthalmopathy, around 75 hyperthyroidism and some 17 progressor patients. Points the paper makes about the study in general: Sample size was not statistically predetermined, and investigators were not blinded to group allocation. Ophthalmopathy was separated from stable hyperthyroidism by a 13 V-J signature model, with 85% to 90% sensitivity and about 81% specificity obtained in cross-validation and 80%/75% obtained in testing. Blood samples also contained most of the expanded thyroid clonotypes (frequency above 0.001), which suggests that blood repertoires may reflect thyroid immune responses. In validation, the model predicted progression to ophthalmopathy a median of approximately 6.3 months before onset, with roughly 70% sensitivity and around 76% specificity.

This clonotype showed up many times. It has no known antigen specificity. There are no base qualities to consult, and no much larger clone falls within one base. The TCR beta CDR3 regions were amplified from RNA transcripts. The first round of RT-PCR for the TCR CDR3 was performed with the HTBI primer set and the Qiagen OneStep RT-PCR kit. The libraries were constructed in a second round of multiplex PCR and then size-selected and purified. Paired-end sequencing of the libraries was performed with 100 bp reads on an Illumina HiSeq2000. In the authors' own workflow: SOAPnuke was used to process the raw data, with reads discarded if the reads contained adapters or uncalled bases, had a mean Phred below 15, or lacked an exact constant-primer or identifier match. High-quality paired reads were merged using COPE v1.2.5, and each unique nucleotide sequence was defined as a clonotype. MiTCR v1.1 was used to align clonotypes to the IMGT TRBV, TRBD and TRBJ reference segments. The analysis was restricted to V-J combinations with a frequency above 0.0001, which together covered approximately 99% of the repertoires. The TCS score was defined as F50 (clonal expansion) divided by E x V (chaos), with BLOSUM62-based TCRdist calculated between CDR3 peptides within each V-J. Welch's t-statistics and random forest reduced 500 to 550 V-J features to roughly 13, which were used in a naive Bayes classifier (R e1071). The raw public data were reprocessed by TCRdb itself: fastp quality trimming at Q25, MiXCR clonotype calling, in-frame beta chains only. Rows with one shared CDR3 protein collapse into an entry with the most common genes and DNA. TCRdb's processing, not the study's, gives the V and J calls here. This sample holds approximately 560,000 distinct CDR3 sequences; 15% to 18% were observed only once. The ten biggest clones cover around 7.5% of the sample.

CDR3 length: 14 amino acids, cysteine to phenylalanine. Solely the CDR3 DNA is kept, with 42 bases framed from the first base. The germline V gene (reference sequence) specifies DFQATT as CDR1 and SNEGSKA as CDR2. V is pared back by 5 bases and J by 0 bases, with 13 bases lying between the germline termini. Graves' hyperthyroidism was defined as stable when no progression to ophthalmopathy occurred over 18 months of follow-up. The hyperthyroidism patients were between 18 and 65 years old and newly diagnosed, with a disease duration of less than 2 months. Any patient with an uncontrolled infection, another autoimmune disease, pregnancy or lactation was excluded. Clinical symptoms, serum thyroxine and TRAb, thyroid ultrasound, and orbital computed tomography formed the basis for the diagnoses. PBMCs were separated from under 12 ml of fresh peripheral blood using Ficoll-Paque density gradient centrifugation. Trizol reagent was used to extract total RNA, and RNA quality was then checked on an Agilent 2100 Bioanalyzer.

Sequenced input: blood. The V gene is TRBV20-1 and the J gene is TRBJ1-2; too little of a D gene remains to name it. This sequence originates from a woman in her 30s with Graves' hyperthyroidism. The sequenced DNA is TGCAGTGCTGGCGATAGGGCCACTAACTATGGCTACACCTTC. This gives the protein CSAGDRATNYGYTF.